The 6 T cell receptor beta chains below come from one sample, sequenced in a study of siplizumab effects on memory and regulatory T cells. TCRdb's copy holds only in-frame clones and misses some; the assay was immunoSEQ multiplex PCR. The sample yields approximately 82,000 clones, about 87% seen once. What was sequenced was Tregs sorted from blood. The source is a human donor in good health.

The rearrangement uses TRBV4-3 and TRBJ1-4, with no clear D. Trimming removed 1 base from V and 6 bases from J, with 15 bases in between. The CDR3 is 16 amino acids. CDR1 and CDR2 from the germline V gene are LGHNA and YSLEER. CDR3 bases: TGCGCCAGCAGCCAAGGGGGTTTGGGCTATTATGAAAAACTGTTTTTT. Translating gives CASSQGGLGYYEKLFF.

The chain is built from TRBV5-1 and TRBJ2-7; the D gene is possibly TRBD1 (5 bases). This CDR3 is built from 13 residues. The germline V and J ends were trimmed by 4 bases and 2 bases, with 10 bases remaining between them. Germline CDR1 reads SGHRS; CDR2 reads YFSETQ. CDR3 DNA sequence: TGCGCCAGCAGCGTCGACAGAACCTACGAGCAGTACTTC. It codes for CASSVDRTYEQYF.

This clone was seen just once. The chain combines TRBV25-1 with TRBJ2-6; D unresolved. Trimming took 1 base from V and 0 from J, leaving 7 bases between them. The germline V gene has CDR1 MGHDK and CDR2 SYGVNS. The CDR3 runs 16 residues. CDR3 sequence reads: CASSEFGDSGANVLTF. In nucleotides, the CDR3 is TGTGCCAGCAGTGAATTTGGGGACTCTGGGGCCAACGTCCTGACTTTC.

The chain is built from TRBV7-9 and TRBJ1-1, with D possibly matching TRBD1 (5 bases). CDR1 and CDR2 from the germline V gene are SEHNR and FQNEAQ (reference sequence). V gave up 6 bases and J gave up 6 bases, with 11 bases separating them. CDR3 size: 12 residues. CDR3 in DNA: TGTGCCAGCAGAGTCAGGGAATCTGAAGCTTTCTTT. Amino acid sequence: CASRVRESEAFF. The full variable domain, rest sourced from reference TRBV7-9 and TRBJ1-1, is DTGVSQNPRHKITKRGQNVTFRCDPISEHNRLYWYRQTLGQGPEFLTYFQNEAQLEKSRLLSDRFSAERPKGSFSTLEIQRTEQGDSAMYLCASRVRESEAFFGQGTRLTVV.

This clone was detected only once. This sequence joins TRBV6-1 and TRBJ2-2, with D perhaps given as TRBD1 or TRBD2 (7 bases each). V dropped 6 bases and J dropped 5 bases, with 13 bases sitting between them. This CDR3 spans 14 amino acids. CDR1 and CDR2 from the germline V gene are MNHNS and SASEGT. This CDR3 is CASRDQGGTGELFF. Here the CDR3 DNA reads TGTGCCAGCAGGGATCAGGGGGGGACCGGGGAGCTGTTTTTT.

CDR3 amino acids: CASSPRLVFTQYF. CDR3 nucleotides: TGTGCCAGCAGTCCCCGACTAGTCTTCACGCAGTATTTT. The genes are TRBV7-9 and TRBJ2-3; a weak D match, TRBD2 (6 bases). This CDR3 has 13 residues. V was cut by 6 bases and J by 9 bases, with 16 bases left in between. The V gene's germline CDR1 is SEHNR and CDR2 FQNEAQ (reference sequence).